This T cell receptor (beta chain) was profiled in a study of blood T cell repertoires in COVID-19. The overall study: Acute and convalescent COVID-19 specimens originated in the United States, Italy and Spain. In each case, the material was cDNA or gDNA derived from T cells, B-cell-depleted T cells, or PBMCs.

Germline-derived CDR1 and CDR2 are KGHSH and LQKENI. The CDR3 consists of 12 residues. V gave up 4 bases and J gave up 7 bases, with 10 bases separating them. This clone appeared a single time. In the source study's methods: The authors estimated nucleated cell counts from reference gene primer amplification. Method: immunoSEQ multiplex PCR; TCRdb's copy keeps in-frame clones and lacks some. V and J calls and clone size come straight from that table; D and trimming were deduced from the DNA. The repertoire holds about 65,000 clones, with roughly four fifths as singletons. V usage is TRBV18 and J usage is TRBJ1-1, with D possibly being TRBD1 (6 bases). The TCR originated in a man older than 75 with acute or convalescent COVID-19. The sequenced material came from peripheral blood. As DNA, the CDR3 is TGTGCCAGCTCACTCAACAGGGATGAAGCTTTCTTT. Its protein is CASSLNRDEAFF.